Listed below are T cell receptor beta chains from one sample, sequenced in a study of vaccination and CD4 T cells after COVID-19. TCRdb re-called the PCR reads through MiXCR, storing one row per CDR3 protein. The data hold approximately 9,000 distinct CDR3 sequences, with about 36% observed a single time. These receptors' antigens are unknown. Sequenced: CD4+ T cells from blood, cultured in vitro. Every receptor here comes from a human donor in good health. CDR3s include the opening cysteine and the closing phenylalanine or tryptophan. A D gene is named only where the DNA matches it firmly. Rows may omit the clone size; those that give it use once, few, many or a size class.

TRBV10-2	TRBJ2-1	NA	TRBD2	TGCGCCAGCAGACGGGGGGAGGGTGAGCAGTTCTTC	CASRRGEGEQFF
TRBV28	TRBJ2-4	once	NA	TGTGCCAGCAGTTTTTCCGGGGGCTTGACCAAAAACATTCAGTACTTC	CASSFSGGLTKNIQYF
TRBV7-9	TRBJ1-1	NA	NA	TGTGCCAGCAGCTTAAAGAACACTGAAGCTTTCTTT	CASSLKNTEAFF
TRBV20-1	TRBJ1-5	NA	NA	TGCAGTGCCGAGAGGGGGAAAGGGCAGCCCCAGCATTTT	CSAERGKGQPQHF
TRBV21-1	TRBJ1-6	few	NA	TGTGCCAGCAGCAATCCGGGACAGAGAAATTCACCCCTCCACTTT	CASSNPGQRNSPLHF
TRBV7-3	TRBJ2-3	few	NA	TGTGCCAGCAGCTTCGGACCCACAGATACGCAGTATTTT	CASSFGPTDTQYF
TRBV7-3	TRBJ2-3	NA	TRBD1	TGTGCCAGCAGCCACACGGGACAGGGGCTGGGAGATACGCAGTATTTT	CASSHTGQGLGDTQYF
TRBV29-1	TRBJ1-4	NA	NA	TGCAGCGTTGAATCCCCCTGGGACAATGAAAAACTGTTTTTT	CSVESPWDNEKLFF
TRBV20-1	TRBJ1-1	NA	NA	TGCAGTGCAGCCGGGACCATGAACACTGAAGCTTTCTTT	CSAAGTMNTEAFF
TRBV20-1	TRBJ1-1	NA	NA	TGCAGTGCTAGAGGGGGGCTCGGCACTGAAGCTTTCTTT	CSARGGLGTEAFF
TRBV7-9	TRBJ1-1	few	NA	TGTGCCAGTGGAGGGCGGCTCCTCACTGAAGCTTTCTTT	CASGGRLLTEAFF
TRBV28	TRBJ2-7	few	NA	TGTGCCAGCAGCCTTCCCGGGGATGACGAGCAGTACTTC	CASSLPGDDEQYF
TRBV20-1	TRBJ2-3	few	NA	TGCAGTGCTAGTCTGGACTTTAGCACAGATACGCAGTATTTT	CSASLDFSTDTQYF
TRBV11-2	TRBJ2-7	few	NA	TGTGCCAGCAGCTTAGTTGGCAGACGGTACGAGCAGTACTTC	CASSLVGRRYEQYF
TRBV7-9	TRBJ1-1	few	NA	TGTGCCAGCAGCACCCAGGGCCGGCGGACTGAAGCTTTCTTT	CASSTQGRRTEAFF
TRBV20-1	TRBJ2-1	NA	NA	TGCAGTGCTAGAGTGTTGGGGGAGAATGAGCAGTTCTTC	CSARVLGENEQFF
TRBV6-1	TRBJ1-1	NA	NA	TGTGCCAGCAAGAGGACAGCGAACACTGAAGCTTTCTTT	CASKRTANTEAFF
TRBV28	TRBJ1-5	NA	TRBD1	TGTGCCAGCAGGCCCACTGGACAGGGGACCAATCAGCCCCAGCATTTT	CASRPTGQGTNQPQHF
TRBV6-1	TRBJ2-1	large	NA	TGTGCCAGCAAAAAAAGGGACCATGAGCAGTTCTTC	CASKKRDHEQFF
TRBV7-7	TRBJ2-1	few	NA	TGTGCTAGCAGCCTTGGGGGGAATTCGACTACCTACAATGAGCAGTTCTTC	CASSLGGNSTTYNEQFF
TRBV7-2	TRBJ1-2	few	TRBD1	TGTGCCAGCAGCTTAGGACAGGGAGGCTATGGCTACACCTTC	CASSLGQGGYGYTF
TRBV28	TRBJ1-5	NA	TRBD1	TGTGCCAGCCTGACAGGGATGAGGAATCAGCCCCAGCATTTT	CASLTGMRNQPQHF
TRBV19	TRBJ2-7	NA	NA	TGTGCCAGTAGTAACCCAAAGCTGGGGGAGTACGAGCAGTACTTC	CASSNPKLGEYEQYF
TRBV15	TRBJ1-5	NA	TRBD1	TGTGCCACCAGCAGGGACGACAGGGATTTCACTCAGCCCCAGCATTTT	CATSRDDRDFTQPQHF
TRBV7-2	TRBJ2-7	NA	NA	TGTGCCAGCAGCTTAACCCTAGCTGGGTCCTACGAGCAGTACTTC	CASSLTLAGSYEQYF
TRBV27	TRBJ2-3	once	NA	TGTGCCAGCAGTTTAAGAGACAGGACAGATACGCAGTATTTT	CASSLRDRTDTQYF
TRBV30	TRBJ1-1	few	NA	TGTGCCTGGAATCCCGGGACAAACGAAGCTTTCTTT	CAWNPGTNEAFF
TRBV27	TRBJ1-2	few	NA	TGTGCCAGCAGTGATAGGTGGGCGTCCGGTGGCTACACCTTC	CASSDRWASGGYTF
TRBV29-1	TRBJ2-3	few	TRBD2	TGCAGCGTTGATGGTGCGGGAGGCCTAAGCACAGATACGCAGTATTTT	CSVDGAGGLSTDTQYF
TRBV29-1	TRBJ2-3	NA	NA	TGCAGCGTTGAGGCTCGGGGTACGCAGTATTTT	CSVEARGTQYF
TRBV27	TRBJ2-1	NA	NA	TGTGCCAGCAGTTTTCTAGCTATAGGCTACAATGAGCAGTTCTTC	CASSFLAIGYNEQFF
TRBV28	TRBJ2-4	few	NA	TGTGCCAGCAGTTTACCACCGTCTTCCAAAAACATTCAGTACTTC	CASSLPPSSKNIQYF
TRBV7-2	TRBJ1-1	few	NA	TGTGCCAGCAGCTCTATGAACACTGAAGCTTTCTTT	CASSSMNTEAFF
TRBV19	TRBJ2-7	medium-sized	TRBD1	TGTGCCAGTAGTATACCGGGACAGTATTACGAGCAGTACTTC	CASSIPGQYYEQYF
TRBV19	TRBJ2-7	NA	NA	TGTGCCAGTAGTATAGATTTAGGCAGCTACGAGCAGTACTTC	CASSIDLGSYEQYF
TRBV20-1	TRBJ1-1	few	NA	TGCAGTGCCCTGATTGCGGCCACTGAAGCTTTCTTT	CSALIAATEAFF
TRBV24-1	TRBJ1-5	medium-sized	TRBD1	TGTGCCACCAGTGGGGATCGGGACAGGTATAATCAGCCCCAGCATTTT	CATSGDRDRYNQPQHF
TRBV15	TRBJ2-7	NA	NA	TGTGCCACCAGCAGAGCTCGGAGCAGCTCCTACGAGCAGTACTTC	CATSRARSSSYEQYF
TRBV7-3	TRBJ2-4	NA	TRBD2	TGTGCCAGCAGCCCGGGGGAGGGGAGGGACATTCAGTACTTC	CASSPGEGRDIQYF
TRBV20-1	TRBJ2-2	few	NA	TGCAGTGCTAGATCGAACACCGGGGAGCTGTTTTTT	CSARSNTGELFF
TRBV20-1	TRBJ2-2	NA	NA	TGCAGTGCTAGAGATTGGAGCACCGGGGAGCTGTTTTTT	CSARDWSTGELFF
TRBV20-1	TRBJ2-1	NA	NA	TGCAGTGCTCAGCGGGTCTCCTACAATGAGCAGTTCTTC	CSAQRVSYNEQFF
TRBV7-9	TRBJ1-3	NA	NA	TGTGCCAGCAGCTCTCTTAGGTCTGGAAACACCATATATTTT	CASSSLRSGNTIYF
TRBV20-1	TRBJ2-2	NA	NA	TGCAGTGTCACGACCCACGACACCGGGGAGCTGTTTTTT	CSVTTHDTGELFF
TRBV7-2	TRBJ2-3	NA	TRBD2	TGTGCCAGCGGCCCTTGGCTAGCGGTCGGCACAGATACGCAGTATTTT	CASGPWLAVGTDTQYF
TRBV3-1	TRBJ1-2	NA	NA	TGTGCCAGCAGCCAAGTGAACAGGGATCGACTAGGCTATGGCTACACCTTC	CASSQVNRDRLGYGYTF
TRBV20-1	TRBJ2-5	NA	TRBD2	TGCAGTGCTAGCGGGACTAGCGGAAACCAAGAGACCCAGTACTTC	CSASGTSGNQETQYF
TRBV27	TRBJ2-6	few	NA	TGTGCCAGCAGTTTTAAGGCAGGGGTAGCTGGGGCCAACGTCCTGACTTTC	CASSFKAGVAGANVLTF
TRBV19	TRBJ1-2	NA	NA	TGTGCCAGTAGACCAGCAGGGATGAACTATGGCTACACCTTC	CASRPAGMNYGYTF
TRBV6-2/TRBV6-3	TRBJ2-3	few	NA	TGTGCCAGCATCCCGGGGCGGGACGGGGATACGCAGTATTTT	CASIPGRDGDTQYF